The clone carrying this T cell receptor (beta chain) was counted at least ten times. Its antigen is undetermined. Per germline, CDR1 SGHVS and CDR2 FQNEAQ. The CDR3 has 15 amino acids. V lost 5 bases to trimming and J lost 7 bases; unmatched junction nucleotides: 8. These data originate in a study of T-cell memory formation after mild COVID-19. TCRdb independently ran MiXCR on the 5' RACE reads; one entry per CDR3 protein. The sample has just over 350,000 distinct CDR3 sequences, over 13% seen once. Study observations and caveats: A subset of responding clones appeared in pre-infection memory, suggesting cross-reactive memory joined. Mainly CM and EM harbored the contracting CD4+ clones; mainly EMRA harbored the CD8+ ones.

Sample: PBMCs or a T cell subset sorted from them (not recorded which). The rearrangement links TRBV7-8 to TRBJ2-2; 9 bases map to TRBD1. This TCR was sampled from a man aged 18 to 29 who had mild COVID-19 (a few samples of this study predate the infection). Cell type and time point are not known. The CDR3 loop is CASSRGTGKGGELFF. CDR3 coding DNA: TGTGCCAGCAGCCGCGGGACAGGGAAGGGCGGGGAGCTGTTTTTT.